The rows below give T cell receptor beta chains drawn from one sample of a study of Ad26.COV2.S vaccination and SARS-CoV-2 variants. Some clones are missing from TCRdb's copy, which holds only in-frame ones; the method was immunoSEQ multiplex PCR. Of 430,000 or so clones listed, roughly 89% are singletons. The sequences come from peripheral blood, collected in a trial of Ad26.COV2.S vaccine versus placebo. These receptors all stem from a person between 18 and 59 years old who received the Ad26.COV2.S COVID-19 vaccine or a placebo. Each CDR3 is given with its conserved first and last residue. Each record gives: clone size, V gene, D gene, J gene, CDR3 DNA, CDR3 protein. The D gene is left open where the match is weak. Not every row has a clone size; where given, it reads once, few, many or a size class.

>.|TRBV7-9|.|TRBJ1-3
TGTGCCAGCAGCCAGGACGGACCAACAAAGGGGCCTGGAAACACCATATATTTT
CASSQDGPTKGPGNTIYF
>.|TRBV5-6|.|TRBJ1-2
TGTGCCAGCAGCTTGGAAAGGGGCGGCGGCTACACCTTC
CASSLERGGGYTF
>.|TRBV7-6|TRBD1|TRBJ1-5
TGTGCCAGCAGCGCCGGGACAGGGGTCGGTCAGCCCCAGCATTTT
CASSAGTGVGQPQHF
>.|TRBV4-3|TRBD2|TRBJ2-3
TGCGCCAGCAGTCCTAGCGGGGGGAGCACAGATACGCAGTATTTT
CASSPSGGSTDTQYF
>.|TRBV7-9|.|TRBJ1-1
TGTGCCAGCAGCTTACTTCGTTCTGACACTGAAGCTTTCTTT
CASSLLRSDTEAFF
>.|TRBV10-3|.|TRBJ2-3
TGTGCCATCAGTGAGAGGGGGGGGGTGCCTCTCGGCACAGATACGCAGTATTTT
CAISERGGVPLGTDTQYF
>.|TRBV5-1|.|TRBJ1-1
TGCGCCAGCAGCTTGGCTCCAGGGAGTCCCCATGAAGCTTTCTTT
CASSLAPGSPHEAFF
>once|TRBV7-9|TRBD2|TRBJ2-7
TGTGCCAGCCATTCGGGGGGGTCCCCCCTATACGAGCAGTACTTC
CASHSGGSPLYEQYF
>.|TRBV6-1|TRBD2|TRBJ2-4
TGTGCCAGCAGCGAAACCCGGGGGGTCCTAGCCAAAAACATTCAGTACTTC
CASSETRGVLAKNIQYF
>.|TRBV5-1|.|TRBJ2-1
TGCGCCAGCAGCTTGAGGGACTTAGACAATGAGCAGTTCTTC
CASSLRDLDNEQFF
>.|TRBV7-2|.|TRBJ1-1
TGTGCCAGCAGCTCGGACAGAGCGAACACTGAAGCTTTCTTT
CASSSDRANTEAFF
>.|TRBV25-1|.|TRBJ1-3
TGTGCCAGCAGCGCCGAGGATTCAAACACCATATATTTT
CASSAEDSNTIYF
>.|TRBV9|.|TRBJ1-5
TGTGCCAGCAGCGTCACGGATAGCAATCAGCCCCAGCATTTT
CASSVTDSNQPQHF
>few|TRBV28|.|TRBJ1-6
TGTGCCAGCATCCCAGCGAATAGGGCAGGGGTTAATTCACCCCTCCACTTT
CASIPANRAGVNSPLHF
>.|TRBV15|.|TRBJ1-2
TGTGCCACCAGCAGGAAGGGGATTCGGGACTATGGCTACACCTTC
CATSRKGIRDYGYTF
>.|TRBV28|.|TRBJ1-3
TGTGCCAGCAGTTACGGACAGAGTCGAAACACCATATATTTT
CASSYGQSRNTIYF
>.|TRBV5-1|.|TRBJ2-6
TGCGCCAGCAGCTTGACTGGGTCTGGGGCCAACGTCCTGACTTTC
CASSLTGSGANVLTF
>.|TRBV4-3|.|TRBJ1-3
TGCGCCAGCAGCCAAGGGCGACAGAGCTCTGGAAACACCATATATTTT
CASSQGRQSSGNTIYF
>.|TRBV24-1|.|TRBJ2-4
TGTGCCACCAGTGATTTGCACGCCGGAAACATTCAGTACTTC
CATSDLHAGNIQYF
>.|TRBV7-9|.|TRBJ1-1
TGTGCCAGCAGCCCTCCGGATGTCACTGAAGCTTTCTTT
CASSPPDVTEAFF
>.|TRBV19|TRBD2|TRBJ2-1
TGTGCCAGTAGTAATTTACTAGCGGGAGGGAATGAGCAGTTCTTC
CASSNLLAGGNEQFF
>.|TRBV5-1|.|TRBJ1-1
TGCGCCAGCAGGAAAGATACAGGGCACATGAACACTGAAGCTTTCTTT
CASRKDTGHMNTEAFF
>once|TRBV18|.|TRBJ1-2
TGTGCCAGCTCACCCCTTGGGGCGGGGGACTATGGCTACACCTTC
CASSPLGAGDYGYTF
>.|TRBV4-1|.|TRBJ1-4
TGCGCCAGCAGCCAAGCCCCGGGACACCGAAATGAAAAACTGTTTTTT
CASSQAPGHRNEKLFF
>few|TRBV7-9|.|TRBJ1-2
TGTGCCAGCAGCCAACAGAGTAACTATGGCTACACCTTC
CASSQQSNYGYTF
>.|TRBV5-1|.|TRBJ2-6
TGCGCCAGCAGCTGGCCGTCAGGGGGAGGCTCTGGGGCCAACGTCCTGACTTTC
CASSWPSGGGSGANVLTF
>.|TRBV5-1|TRBD2|TRBJ2-1
TGCGCCAGCAGCATACTAGCGGGGGTCTCCTACAATGAGCAGTTCTTC
CASSILAGVSYNEQFF
>.|TRBV7-2|.|TRBJ2-6
TGTGCCAGCAGCTTAGCTGGGGCCAACGTCCTGACTTTC
CASSLAGANVLTF
>.|TRBV5-1|.|TRBJ1-3
TGCGCCAGCAGCGCAGACGGATTCTCTGGAAACACCATATATTTT
CASSADGFSGNTIYF
>.|TRBV6-6|.|TRBJ1-2
TGTGCCGCGTCATTCAACTATGGCTACACCTTC
CAASFNYGYTF
>.|TRBV5-6|.|TRBJ1-6
TGTGCCAGCAGCTTGGGGGGCGGGCGGCCCCTCCACTTT
CASSLGGGRPLHF
>.|TRBV5-5|TRBD1|TRBJ2-7
TGTGCCAGCAGCTGGGGACAGGGTCTCGAGCAGTACTTC
CASSWGQGLEQYF
>.|TRBV19|.|TRBJ1-5
TGTGCCAGTAGTATAAGGGACCCCAATCAGCCCCAGCATTTT
CASSIRDPNQPQHF
>.|TRBV28|.|TRBJ1-2
TGTGCCAGCAGCCCTGGGGGGGCGAGTGGCTACACCTTC
CASSPGGASGYTF
>.|TRBV20-1|TRBD2|TRBJ2-7
TGCAGTGCTAGTCGGCTAGCGGGGGGTTCCTACGAGCAGTACTTC
CSASRLAGGSYEQYF
>.|TRBV24-1|.|TRBJ2-3
TGTGCCACCAGTGCCGCAGGGGGCGGGAGAACAGATACGCAGTATTTT
CATSAAGGGRTDTQYF
>few|TRBV9|TRBD1|TRBJ2-7
TGTGCCAGCAGCGTACTTCCAGGACAGGGAGCCTACGAGCAGTACTTC
CASSVLPGQGAYEQYF
>.|TRBV27|TRBD1|TRBJ1-5
TGTGCCAGCAGTCTGACAGGGCCTTATGTTAAGCCCCAGCATTTT
CASSLTGPYVKPQHF
>.|TRBV18|.|TRBJ1-1
TGTGCCAGCTCACCAGGTCTGGTGGTTGAAGCTTTCTTT
CASSPGLVVEAFF
>.|TRBV7-3|.|TRBJ2-3
TGTGCCAGCAGCTTGCTCCGAGATACGCAGTATTTT
CASSLLRDTQYF
>.|TRBV7-2|TRBD1|TRBJ2-3
TGTGCCAGCAGCTTAACCCATAGGACAGGGGCCACAGATACGCAGTATTTT
CASSLTHRTGATDTQYF